This TCR beta chain came from a study of blood T cell repertoires in COVID-19 (dated by TCRdb to the early 2020s). Study-level background: Samples covering the acute and convalescent phases of COVID-19 were provided by collaborators in the United States, Italy and Spain. The material from the prospective study consisted of cDNA or gDNA derived from T cells, B-cell-depleted T cells, or PBMCs. Deeply sampled blood TCRbeta repertoires from subjects exposed to, actively infected with, or recovered from COVID-19 were included in the dataset. A freely available public database, intended as a resource for researchers studying the immune response to SARS-CoV-2, is where the repertoires were released. The samples were drawn from two sources: the first 160 participants of the ongoing ImmuneRACE study, and 1,200 or so subjects contributed by 6 global collaborators. The sample metadata nearly always contained a de-identified subject ID, COVID-19 status, age in years and sex. Where available, HLA class I and class II types were obtained from metadata supplied by the sample provider rather than from assay-based typing. What the work shows at the level of the full study, not this receptor alone: The quantity of clinical and demographic metadata differed by source and by participant and was supplied without curation.

At the junction V is shortened by 3 bases and J by 1 base, with 6 bases in between. Counted from cysteine to phenylalanine, this CDR3 has 13 amino acids. The only DNA kept is the CDR3, 39 bases in frame from the first base. Of note for this clone: The antigen this receptor binds is unknown. Per-base qualities were not stored, and no clone one base away is much larger.

Whole blood was collected in K2EDTA tubes by collaborating institutions according to the institutions' own protocols. For TCRbeta analysis, collaborators shipped samples in one of three forms: frozen whole blood, isolated PBMCs, or DNA extracted from either of those sample types. The immunoSEQ Assay, a bias-controlled multiplex PCR, was used to amplify TCRbeta CDR3 regions from genomic DNA. The original methods were these. Nucleated cell counts per sample were estimated from amplification of reference gene primers within the assay. To quantify the absolute abundance of each unique TCRbeta CDR3 rearrangement, sequence reads were collapsed and filtered. For each sample, productive Simpson clonality was calculated by taking the square root of Simpson's diversity index across productive rearrangements. TCRdb provides this immuneACCESS table in a form limited to in-frame rearrangements. Some clones are lacking; in checked studies, under half of them reflect an unresolved V gene, and why the rest are absent is not known. V and J calls and clone size are given by that table; D and trimming were obtained from the DNA. This sample comprises roughly 67,000 clones, 88% of them detected only once. The ten most abundant clones make up around 1.2% of the sample.

Sequenced sample: peripheral blood. The chain is encoded by TRBV12-3 or TRBV12-4 joined to TRBJ1-1; the D gene cannot be resolved reliably. The sequence was collected from a woman aged 60-75 years with acute or convalescent COVID-19. The CDR3 in this case is CASSFFRNTEAFF. Read as DNA, the sequence is TGTGCCAGCAGTTTTTTCCGGAACACTGAAGCTTTCTTT.